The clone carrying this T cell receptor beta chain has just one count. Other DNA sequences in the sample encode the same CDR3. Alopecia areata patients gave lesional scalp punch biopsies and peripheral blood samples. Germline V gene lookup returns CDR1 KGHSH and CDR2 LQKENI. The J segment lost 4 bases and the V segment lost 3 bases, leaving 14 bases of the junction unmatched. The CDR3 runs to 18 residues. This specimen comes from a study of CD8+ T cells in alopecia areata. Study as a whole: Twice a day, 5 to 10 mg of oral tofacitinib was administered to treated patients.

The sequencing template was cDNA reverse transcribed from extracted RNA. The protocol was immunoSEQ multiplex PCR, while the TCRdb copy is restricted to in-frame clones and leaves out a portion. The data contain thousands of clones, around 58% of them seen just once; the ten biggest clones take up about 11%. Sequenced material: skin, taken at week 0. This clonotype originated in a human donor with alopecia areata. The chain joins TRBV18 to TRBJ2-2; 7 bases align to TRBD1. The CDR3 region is CASSPRDSSPRATGELFF. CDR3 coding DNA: TGTGCCAGCTCACCCCGGGACAGCTCCCCCCGGGCCACCGGGGAGCTGTTTTTT.